This T cell receptor beta chain came from a study of shared clonotypes between healthy human individuals. Study overall: The study used three CD4 naive, three CD4 memory, two CD8 naive and one CD8 memory plate per donor. Whole-study findings and limits: Genetic and exposure-history diversity was limited by the few donors.

The authors split each subset's genomic DNA evenly across several immunoSEQ plates. Sequenced by immunoSEQ multiplex PCR; TCRdb stores in-frame clones only, minus some. Here the sample spans roughly 770,000 clones, 90% to 98% being singletons. Germline trimming cut 0 bases from V and 7 bases from J; bases unmatched to any gene: 6. This CDR3 is 16 amino acids long. Germline CDR1 is MRHNA and CDR2 is SNTAGT. CD45RO-negative CD8 cells positively selected for CCR7 made up the naive population, which excluded terminally differentiated effector memory CD45RA+ cells. Only one count was recorded for this clone. What it recognizes is unknown.

The specimen sequenced was naive CD8+ T cells sorted from blood. The V and J genes are TRBV6-4 and TRBJ2-1; TRBD2 agrees at 10 bases. This sequence was found in a man aged 30 to 45 in good health. CDR3 bases: TGTGCCAGCAGTGACTCGGGCAGCGGGAGGGTAAATGAGCAGTTCTTC. Amino acid sequence: CASSDSGSGRVNEQFF.